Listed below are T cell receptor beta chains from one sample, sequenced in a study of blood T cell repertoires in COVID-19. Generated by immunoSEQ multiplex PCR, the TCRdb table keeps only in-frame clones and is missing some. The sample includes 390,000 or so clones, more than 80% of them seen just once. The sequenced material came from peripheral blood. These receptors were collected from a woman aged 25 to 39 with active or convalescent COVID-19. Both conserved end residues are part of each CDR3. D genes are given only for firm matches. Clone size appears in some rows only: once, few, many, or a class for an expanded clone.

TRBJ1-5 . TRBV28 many TGTGCCAGCAGTCCGGGAGGACGTCTTTATAGCAATCAGCCCCAGCATTTT CASSPGGRLYSNQPQHF
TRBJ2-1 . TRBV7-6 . TGTGCCAGCAGCCACAATTACAATGAGCAGTTCTTC CASSHNYNEQFF
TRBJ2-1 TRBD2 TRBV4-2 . TGTGCCAGCAGCCAGGCCCTAGGACTAGCGGGGGGGGAGCAGTTCTTC CASSQALGLAGGEQFF
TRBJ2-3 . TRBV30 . TGTGCCTGGAGCATGAGTTTCACGCAGTATTTT CAWSMSFTQYF
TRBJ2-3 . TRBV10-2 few TGCGCCAGCAGTCAGGTCCGTCGTCAGTTTACTAGCACAGATACGCAGTATTTT CASSQVRRQFTSTDTQYF
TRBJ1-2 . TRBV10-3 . TGTGCCATCAGTGACTCCGGGACTTTCTATGGCTACACCTTC CAISDSGTFYGYTF
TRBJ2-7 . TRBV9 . TGTGCCAGCAGCGTATCCGAGACTAGTTATCCCTACGAGCAGTACTTC CASSVSETSYPYEQYF
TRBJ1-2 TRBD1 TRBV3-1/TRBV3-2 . TGTGCCAGCAGCTCCACGACAGGGGCCTATGGCTACACCTTC CASSSTTGAYGYTF
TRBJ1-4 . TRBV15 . TGTGCCACCAGCAGAGTCGGACACTCTGGAAAGGAAAAACTGTTTTTT CATSRVGHSGKEKLFF
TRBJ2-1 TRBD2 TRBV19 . TGTGCCAGTACCGAAGGACTAGCGGGGTACAATGAGCAGTTCTTC CASTEGLAGYNEQFF
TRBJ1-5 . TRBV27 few TGTGCCAGCAGTTTTAGACATAATAGCAATCAGCCCCAGCATTTT CASSFRHNSNQPQHF
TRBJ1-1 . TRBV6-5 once TGTGCCAGCAGTACCCCGCGGGGGAACACTGAAGCTTTCTTT CASSTPRGNTEAFF
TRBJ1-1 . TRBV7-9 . TGTGCCAGCAGCTCCGCCAGGGGTAAGGACACTGAAGCTTTCTTT CASSSARGKDTEAFF
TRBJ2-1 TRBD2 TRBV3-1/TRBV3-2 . TGTGCCAGCACCACAACTAGCGGGGGATACAATGAGCAGTTCTTC CASTTTSGGYNEQFF
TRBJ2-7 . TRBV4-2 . TGTGCCAGCAGCCAAGATGAGATGCGGGTGAGCTCCTACGAGCAGTACTTC CASSQDEMRVSSYEQYF
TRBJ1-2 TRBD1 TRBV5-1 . TGCGCCAGCAGCCGGGACAGCCTCTATGGCTACACCTTC CASSRDSLYGYTF
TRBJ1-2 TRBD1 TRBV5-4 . TGTGCCAGCGAGGACAGGGGGCAGGGCTACACCTTC CASEDRGQGYTF
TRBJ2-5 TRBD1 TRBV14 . TGTGCCAGCAGCCCCCGGACAGGGGTTGGGGAGACCCAGTACTTC CASSPRTGVGETQYF
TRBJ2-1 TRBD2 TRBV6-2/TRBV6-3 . TGTGCCAGCAGTTACTTGTTTGCGGGAGGGCCCCGAAATGAGCAGTTCTTC CASSYLFAGGPRNEQFF
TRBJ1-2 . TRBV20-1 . TGCAGTGCTAGTAGAAGGACTGTGGATGGCTACACCTTC CSASRRTVDGYTF
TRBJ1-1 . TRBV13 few TGTGCCAGCAGCTTAGAACAGTCTGAAGCTTTCTTT CASSLEQSEAFF
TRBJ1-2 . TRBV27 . TGTGCCAGCAGTTTACGGGGATTAGAGGGTGGCTACACCTTC CASSLRGLEGGYTF
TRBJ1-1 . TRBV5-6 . TGTGCCAGCCGGCGGTTGAACACTGAAGCTTTCTTT CASRRLNTEAFF
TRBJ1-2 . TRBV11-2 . TGTGCCAGCAGCCCCGACCGGGGGAAGGGCTACACCTTC CASSPDRGKGYTF
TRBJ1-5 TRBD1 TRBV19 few TGTGCCAGTTACGGGACAGGGTCGCGCCGTAATCAGCCCCAGCATTTT CASYGTGSRRNQPQHF
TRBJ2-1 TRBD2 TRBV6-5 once TGTGCCAGCAGTTGGGGGGGTGAGCAGTTCTTC CASSWGGEQFF
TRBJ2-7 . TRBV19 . TGTGCCAGTAGTAATGGGGGCCCCTCCTACGAGCAGTACTTC CASSNGGPSYEQYF
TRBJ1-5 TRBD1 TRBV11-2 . TGTGCCAGCAGTCTAGCAGGGGGTCAGCCCCAGCATTTT CASSLAGGQPQHF
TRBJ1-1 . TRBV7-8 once TGTGCCAGCAGCTTATCTCCCAGTACGAACACTGAAGCTTTCTTT CASSLSPSTNTEAFF
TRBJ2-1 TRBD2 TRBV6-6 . TGTGCCAGCAGTTTTTTCAGGGAGGGCGAGCAGTTCTTC CASSFFREGEQFF
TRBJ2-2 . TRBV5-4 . TGTGCCAGCAGCTCCACAGGTCTCGTGGCCTTAACCGGGGAGCTGTTTTTT CASSSTGLVALTGELFF
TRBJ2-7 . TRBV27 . TGTGCCAGCAGTTTGCGGGACCTCCCCCTCGAGCAGTACTTC CASSLRDLPLEQYF
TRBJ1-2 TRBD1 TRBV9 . TGTGCCAGCAGCCCCCGGGACAGCGCTAACTATGGCTACACCTTC CASSPRDSANYGYTF
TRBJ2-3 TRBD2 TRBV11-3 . TGTGCCAGCAGTCCGACTAGCGGCCCCACAGATACGCAGTATTTT CASSPTSGPTDTQYF
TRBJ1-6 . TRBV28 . TGTGCCAGCAGTGTCGGTCTTTATAATTCACCCCTCCACTTT CASSVGLYNSPLHF
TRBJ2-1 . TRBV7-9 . TGTGCCAGCAGGCCGACCGGCGGGGGCCGAGGTGAGCAGTTCTTC CASRPTGGGRGEQFF
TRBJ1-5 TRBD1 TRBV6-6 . TGTGCCAGCAGCAAATCCAGGGGGCAGGGTGGAAAGTTGTCGGTCGATCAGCCCCAGCATTTT CASSKSRGQGGKLSVDQPQHF
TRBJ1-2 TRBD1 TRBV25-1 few TGTGCCAGCAGTGGACAAGGGGGCGAAAAGGGTGGCTACACCTTC CASSGQGGEKGGYTF
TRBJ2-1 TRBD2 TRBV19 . TGTGCCAGTAGTATCGATCTAGCGGGAGTCGGCAATGAGCAGTTCTTC CASSIDLAGVGNEQFF
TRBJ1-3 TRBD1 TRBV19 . TGTGCCAGTAGTACAAACAGGGGCGGTGGAAACACCATATATTTT CASSTNRGGGNTIYF
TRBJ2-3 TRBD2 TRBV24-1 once TGTGCCACCAGTGATTCGATGCTAGCGGGGGGCCATGATACGCAGTATTTT CATSDSMLAGGHDTQYF
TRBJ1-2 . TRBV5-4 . TGTGCCAGCAGCTTGGGGGGCGGACAGAACTATGGCTACACCTTC CASSLGGGQNYGYTF
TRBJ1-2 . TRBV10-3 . TGTGCCATCAGTGAGTCGAACAGATTACTAGCTAACTATGGCTACACCTTC CAISESNRLLANYGYTF